This T cell receptor (beta chain) was recorded in a study of spatial heterogeneity in lung cancer. Trimming left V 0 bases short and J 1 base short, with 10 bases between. The length of the CDR3 is 15 residues. The germline V gene has CDR1 LGHNA and CDR2 YNFKEQ. Broader study findings: Tumor mutation counts were tracked by expanded intratumoral alpha and beta TCR counts. Around 7% of tumor T cells for alpha chains and about 12% for beta chains were estimated to be covered.

In this sample, this clonotype is medium-sized. Its target is not known. Carried by each TCR cDNA molecule was a unique molecular identifier. TCRdb called the 5' RACE reads again in MiXCR, with one record for every CDR3 protein. The table shows approximately 10,000 distinct CDR3 sequences, with roughly 6% occurring only once. Time point of the sample: sample taken at primary tumor resection. This specimen was lung tumor tissue, taken at surgery. The receptor was derived from a male donor with early-stage non-small cell lung cancer. The J gene is TRBJ2-7, the V gene TRBV4-2; D possibly corresponds to TRBD2 (6 bases). The CDR3 region has the DNA TGTGCCAGCAGCCAAGAACCGGGGGAGTCCTACGAGCAGTACTTC. Its translation is CASSQEPGESYEQYF.